The clone carrying this T cell receptor beta chain was detected many times. The antigen is undetermined. This record belongs to a study of T-cell memory formation after mild COVID-19. Study-wide findings and caveats: Memory from before infection featured some responding clones, which suggests cross-reactive memory joined.

From 5'RACE with constant-segment primers came TCR alpha and TCR beta cDNA libraries that carried sample barcodes and UMIs. TCRdb reprocessed the 5' RACE reads with MiXCR, giving one entry per CDR3 protein. The data hold 45,000 to 55,000 distinct CDR3 sequences, with around 10% observed a single time. The sample taken for sequencing was PBMCs or a T cell subset sorted from them (not recorded which). This TCR came from an adult woman who had mild COVID-19 (a few samples of this study predate the infection). Cell type and time point are not known.

CDR3 DNA sequence: TGTGCCAGCAGCCCTAATACCGGGACTAGATCCACCGGGGAGCTGTTTTTT. Amino acids: CASSPNTGTRSTGELFF. This sequence joins TRBV7-3 and TRBJ2-2, with TRBD2 identical over 8 bases. The CDR3 runs 17 residues. The germline gives CDR1 SGHTA, CDR2 FQGTGA. J lost 4 bases, V lost 5 bases, and 12 bases had no gene match.